This T cell receptor (beta chain) stems from a study of blood T cells in healthy people across ages. For every donor, a draw yielded approximately 9.8 milliliters of peripheral blood. Overall study results and limits: Without sorted subsets, naive and antigen-experienced compartments could not be conclusively compared.

From germline, CDR1 is MNHEY and CDR2 SMNVEV (reference sequence). Trimming stripped 6 bases from V and 4 bases from J, with 14 bases between. This CDR3 contains 14 residues. At least ten counts were recorded for this clonotype. Its antigen remains unknown. The authors ran a second PCR of about 7 to 11 cycles using a sample-barcoded 5' primer and a J-beta primer mix. Each CDR3 protein gets one entry after TCRdb re-called the 5' RACE reads with MiXCR. The top ten hold approximately 15% of the sample, which has 850,000 to 950,000 distinct CDR3 sequences, about 28% seen once. Material for sequencing was blood. The sequence derives from a woman older than 75 in good health. The gene calls are TRBV27 and TRBJ2-3; unclear D gene. The CDR3 nucleotides are TGTGCCAGCAGCGGTCCCCGGTCCCCAGATACGCAGTATTTT. Its translation is CASSGPRSPDTQYF.